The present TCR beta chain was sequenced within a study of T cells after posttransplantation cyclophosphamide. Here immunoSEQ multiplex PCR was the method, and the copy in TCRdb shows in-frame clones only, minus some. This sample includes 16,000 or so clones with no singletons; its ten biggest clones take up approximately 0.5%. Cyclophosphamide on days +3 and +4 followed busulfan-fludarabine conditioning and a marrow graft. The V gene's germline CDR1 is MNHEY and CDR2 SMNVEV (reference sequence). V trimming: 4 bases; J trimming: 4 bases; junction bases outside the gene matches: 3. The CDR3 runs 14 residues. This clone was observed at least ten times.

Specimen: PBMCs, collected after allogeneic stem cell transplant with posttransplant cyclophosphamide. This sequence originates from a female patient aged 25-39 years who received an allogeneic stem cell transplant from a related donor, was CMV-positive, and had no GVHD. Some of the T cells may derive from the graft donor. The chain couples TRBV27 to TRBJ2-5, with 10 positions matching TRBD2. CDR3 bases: TGTGCCAGCAGTTCGGAGCGGGGGGGAGAGACCCAGTACTTC. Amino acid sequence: CASSSERGGETQYF.